This entry concerns a single TCR beta chain. Its target is not known. Other DNA sequences of this sample code for an identical CDR3. TCRdb keeps only in-frame clones here, not all; method: immunoSEQ multiplex PCR. The table lists about 350,000 clones, around 90% of them singletons. The data are from a study of Ad26.COV2.S vaccination and SARS-CoV-2 variants. Broader study findings: Breadth, reportedly substantial, characterized the spike-specific CD8+ and CD4+ T cell responses after vaccination. People who got the vaccine or the placebo had similar non-spike TCR breadth. Measures of TCR breadth and depth may have fallen short of total T cell responses.

The receptor comes from a human donor who had recovered from COVID-19. The source was peripheral blood, collected after recovery from COVID-19.

The DNA of the CDR3 is TGTGCCAGCAGCGTCGGGGGCACAGATACGCAGTATTTT. This encodes CASSVGGTDTQYF. The gene calls are TRBV9 and TRBJ2-3; a possible D gene is TRBD2 (5 bases). Per the germline V gene, CDR1 is SGDLS and CDR2 is YYNGEE. The ends were cut back, 2 bases at V and 1 base at J, with 5 bases in the middle. This CDR3 spans 13 amino acids.